This is a list of T cell receptor beta chains from one sample in a study of blood T cells in healthy people across ages. TCRdb reprocessed the 5' RACE reads with MiXCR, giving one entry per CDR3 protein. Altogether fewer than 600,000 distinct CDR3 sequences are present, 25% to 35% being singletons, with the ten largest covering approximately 3.6%. This same sample was also taken into another study, of T cells of mothers and their children.

Sample: blood. These receptors were taken from a boy aged 2 to 10 in good health. CDR3s include the opening cysteine and the closing phenylalanine or tryptophan. Fields, in order: J gene, clone size, V gene, D gene, CDR3 protein, CDR3 DNA. D genes are given only for firm matches. Size is omitted from some rows. Given values are once, few, many or a class for expanded clones.

TRBJ2-7	NA	TRBV5-4	TRBD2	CASSLRQGTSGRSYEQYF	TGTGCCAGCAGCCTTCGACAGGGGACTAGCGGGAGGTCCTACGAGCAGTACTTC
TRBJ2-4	NA	TRBV11-2	NA	CASSYRRHSLRVTKNIQYF	TGTGCCAGCAGCTATCGACGGCATTCACTCAGGGTAACCAAAAACATTCAGTACTTC
TRBJ2-5	NA	TRBV7-9	NA	CASSLNAQETQYF	TGTGCCAGCAGCCTGAACGCCCAAGAGACCCAGTACTTC
TRBJ1-2	many	TRBV6-5	NA	CASTRGRWSNYGYTF	TGTGCCAGCACCCGAGGGCGGTGGTCTAACTATGGCTACACCTTC
TRBJ2-6	few	TRBV21-1	NA	CASSKLANVLTF	TGTGCCAGCAGCAAATTGGCCAACGTCCTGACTTTC
TRBJ2-1	NA	TRBV6-1	NA	CASQTGHPYWGSYNEQFF	TGTGCCAGCCAGACGGGACATCCTTACTGGGGCTCCTACAATGAGCAGTTCTTC
TRBJ2-5	NA	TRBV20-1	NA	CSARESWGPGWETQYF	TGCAGTGCTAGAGAGTCCTGGGGACCCGGGTGGGAGACCCAGTACTTC
TRBJ2-7	few	TRBV28	NA	CASSPSPRNVHPNEQYF	TGTGCCAGCAGTCCAAGCCCCAGGAACGTCCATCCTAACGAGCAGTACTTC
TRBJ1-5	few	TRBV20-1	TRBD1	CSATGTGGHQPQHF	TGCAGTGCCACCGGGACAGGGGGACATCAGCCCCAGCATTTT
TRBJ2-3	NA	TRBV7-2	NA	CASSTREMVDTQYF	TGTGCCAGCAGCACCCGGGAGATGGTAGATACGCAGTATTTT
TRBJ1-2	few	TRBV20-1	NA	CSAGRPNYGYTF	TGCAGTGCAGGCAGACCTAACTATGGCTACACCTTC
TRBJ1-4	NA	TRBV7-2	NA	CASSPSGTKLFF	TGTGCCAGCAGCCCTAGCGGGACAAAACTGTTTTTT
TRBJ2-2	few	TRBV2	NA	CASSAYMGELFF	TGTGCCAGCAGTGCCTACATGGGGGAGCTGTTTTTT
TRBJ2-2	few	TRBV9	NA	CASSALAPRTGELFF	TGTGCCAGCAGCGCCCTGGCCCCACGTACCGGGGAGCTGTTTTTT
TRBJ2-5	many	TRBV5-1	NA	CASSLDRVETQYF	TGCGCCAGCAGCTTGGACAGGGTCGAGACCCAGTACTTC
TRBJ2-7	many	TRBV7-2	TRBD1	CASSPGTGYYEQYF	TGTGCCAGCAGCCCTGGGACAGGTTACTACGAGCAGTACTTC
TRBJ2-5	few	TRBV7-2	TRBD2	CASSLVGSGSKGETQYF	TGTGCCAGCAGCTTAGTCGGTAGCGGGAGTAAGGGGGAGACCCAGTACTTC
TRBJ2-5	NA	TRBV20-1	TRBD2	CSARDWLAGAQETQYF	TGCAGTGCTAGAGATTGGCTAGCGGGGGCTCAAGAGACCCAGTACTTC
TRBJ1-5	few	TRBV10-2	NA	CASSGANPRDTQHF	TGCGCCAGCAGTGGGGCAAATCCCCGGGATACGCAGCATTTT
TRBJ1-1	NA	TRBV12-3/TRBV12-4	NA	CASSFLMTTEAFF	TGTGCCAGCAGTTTTTTAATGACCACTGAAGCTTTCTTT
TRBJ2-7	NA	TRBV29-1	NA	CSVGPGQQTYEQYF	TGCAGCGTTGGACCGGGGCAGCAAACCTACGAGCAGTACTTC
TRBJ1-1	NA	TRBV14	NA	CASSQDRGWNTEAFF	TGTGCCAGCAGCCAAGATCGGGGTTGGAACACTGAAGCTTTCTTT
TRBJ2-2	NA	TRBV5-1	TRBD2	CASRNGLAANTGELFF	TGCGCCAGCAGAAACGGACTAGCGGCGAACACCGGGGAGCTGTTTTTT
TRBJ2-2	NA	TRBV7-6	NA	CASSSSGESNTGELFF	TGTGCCAGCAGTTCCTCAGGAGAATCTAACACCGGGGAGCTGTTTTTT
TRBJ2-1	NA	TRBV7-6	NA	CASSLTQPDVHNEQFF	TGTGCCAGCAGCTTAACTCAGCCGGATGTACACAATGAGCAGTTCTTC
TRBJ1-1	NA	TRBV5-1	NA	CASSFGNGNTEAFF	TGCGCCAGCAGCTTTGGAAACGGGAACACTGAAGCTTTCTTT
TRBJ1-5	NA	TRBV7-8	NA	CASSMTRFPNSNQPQHF	TGTGCCAGCAGCATGACACGTTTTCCGAATAGCAATCAGCCCCAGCATTTT
TRBJ2-1	NA	TRBV10-3	TRBD2	CAISPVRASGGHNEQFF	TGTGCCATCAGTCCCGTCAGGGCTAGCGGGGGCCACAATGAGCAGTTCTTC
TRBJ1-4	few	TRBV5-1	NA	CASSFGQNEKLFF	TGCGCCAGCAGCTTTGGACAGAATGAAAAACTGTTTTTT
TRBJ2-7	NA	TRBV19	NA	CASSDWDPSYEQYF	TGTGCCAGTAGTGACTGGGACCCGTCCTACGAGCAGTACTTC
TRBJ2-2	few	TRBV3-1	NA	CASSQITVNTGELFF	TGTGCCAGCAGCCAAATCACCGTTAACACCGGGGAGCTGTTTTTT
TRBJ2-1	NA	TRBV9	TRBD2	CASSVVSSGGPSYNEQFF	TGTGCCAGCAGCGTAGTTTCTAGCGGGGGACCCTCCTACAATGAGCAGTTCTTC
TRBJ2-1	few	TRBV5-5	NA	CASGRGGNEQFF	TGTGCCAGCGGCCGTGGGGGCAATGAGCAGTTCTTC
TRBJ2-5	few	TRBV7-6	NA	CASSSPLIGLVGETQYF	TGTGCCAGCAGCTCTCCGCTGATTGGACTGGTGGGAGAGACCCAGTACTTC
TRBJ2-3	few	TRBV14	NA	CASSQDLGQITDTQYF	TGTGCCAGCAGCCAAGATCTTGGACAAATCACAGATACGCAGTATTTT
TRBJ2-2	few	TRBV18	NA	CASSPRDVRELFF	TGTGCCAGCTCACCACGGGACGTCCGGGAGCTGTTTTTT
TRBJ2-5	few	TRBV4-3	NA	CACSQEALGQETQYF	TGCGCCTGCAGCCAAGAAGCACTGGGTCAAGAGACCCAGTACTTC
TRBJ1-4	NA	TRBV18	TRBD1	CASSPQAGGDDEKLFF	TGTGCCAGCTCACCACAGGCAGGGGGCGACGATGAAAAACTGTTTTTT
TRBJ1-2	few	TRBV12-3/TRBV12-4	NA	CASGRARRGYTF	TGTGCCAGCGGCAGGGCCCGTCGGGGCTACACCTTC
TRBJ2-7	NA	TRBV12-5	NA	CASGLGAWEQYF	TGTGCTAGTGGTTTGGGGGCTTGGGAGCAGTACTTC
TRBJ2-2	NA	TRBV7-9	TRBD2	CASSFRLAGETGELFF	TGTGCCAGCAGCTTCAGACTAGCGGGGGAGACCGGGGAGCTGTTTTTT
TRBJ1-1	NA	TRBV3-1	NA	CASSQGLSPEGAFF	TGTGCCAGCAGCCAAGGTCTCAGCCCAGAAGGAGCTTTCTTT
TRBJ2-3	NA	TRBV6-1	NA	CASSVFDTQYF	TGTGCCAGCAGTGTCTTCGATACGCAGTATTTT
TRBJ1-1	few	TRBV16	NA	CASSPRQVMNTEAFF	TGTGCCAGCAGCCCTAGACAGGTTATGAACACTGAAGCTTTCTTT
TRBJ1-6	few	TRBV5-1	NA	CASSPFGERGSPLHF	TGCGCCAGCAGCCCATTTGGGGAAAGAGGCTCACCCCTCCACTTT
TRBJ2-3	NA	TRBV3-1	NA	CASSPGLRSTDTQYF	TGTGCCAGCAGCCCGGGGCTCCGAAGCACAGATACGCAGTATTTT
TRBJ2-5	NA	TRBV5-1	NA	CASSLSGPYQETQYF	TGCGCCAGCAGCTTGAGCGGGCCGTACCAAGAGACCCAGTACTTC
TRBJ2-5	few	TRBV29-1	NA	CSVEVFGRGRETQYF	TGCAGCGTTGAAGTTTTTGGCAGGGGACGGGAGACCCAGTACTTC
TRBJ2-5	NA	TRBV11-3	NA	CASSLDAPNRGETQYF	TGTGCCAGCAGCTTAGATGCCCCGAACAGAGGCGAGACCCAGTACTTC
TRBJ2-5	once	TRBV7-9	NA	CASSPIKETQYF	TGTGCCAGCAGCCCGATTAAAGAGACCCAGTACTTC
TRBJ2-3	NA	TRBV12-3/TRBV12-4	NA	CASSSPGEPDTQYF	TGTGCCAGCAGTTCTCCGGGAGAACCAGATACGCAGTATTTT
TRBJ2-5	NA	TRBV2	TRBD1	CASTRDRGRAETQYF	TGTGCCAGCACCCGGGACAGGGGGAGGGCAGAGACCCAGTACTTC
TRBJ2-7	NA	TRBV7-2	NA	CASSPSALYEQYF	TGTGCCAGCAGCCCATCGGCCCTCTACGAGCAGTACTTC
TRBJ2-3	NA	TRBV7-3	NA	CASSSLGTADTQYF	TGTGCCAGCAGCTCTTTAGGGACCGCAGATACGCAGTATTTT
TRBJ2-4	few	TRBV7-3	NA	CASSLTRVMGNIQYF	TGTGCCAGCAGCTTAACAAGGGTTATGGGAAACATTCAGTACTTC